This T cell receptor (beta chain) was retrieved from a study of neurological immune-mediated disorders. General observations from the study: There was no association between the multiple sclerosis repertoire cluster and any clinical or MRI feature.

Trimming cost V 3 bases and J 3 bases, with 3 bases left between them. Germline assignment: CDR1 SQVTM and CDR2 ANQGSEA. The CDR3 has 11 residues. TCRdb passed the 5' RACE reads through MiXCR, listing each CDR3 protein once. This table holds 55,000 to 65,000 distinct CDR3 sequences, 3.7% found once. This clonotype was detected many times. Its antigen is still unknown. This clonotype was obtained from a woman in her 50s with multiple sclerosis. Sequencing was performed on PBMCs. J is TRBJ2-1 and V is TRBV29-1, with unresolved D. In DNA, the CDR3 is TGCAGCGTTGAGTACTACAATGAGCAGTTCTTC. Amino acid sequence: CSVEYYNEQFF.